This entry lists 16 T cell receptor beta chains sequenced from one sample in a study of T cells in women clearing cervical HPV infection. Here immunoSEQ multiplex PCR was the method, and the copy in TCRdb shows in-frame clones only, minus some. Its listing shows 40,000 to 60,000 clones. What was sequenced was blood buffy coat. These receptors originate from a woman between 18 and 70 years old with a cervical HPV16 infection that either progressed to CIN3+ or cleared (not recorded which).

Concerning this clone: The read gets to within 3 residues of the CDR3 end, and the germline J gene fills in the rest. The V and J genes are TRBV18 and TRBJ1-2; D is uncertain. Per germline, CDR1 KGHSH and CDR2 LQKENI. The CDR3 runs to 12 residues. CDR3 in amino acids: CASSPLADTYTF. Incomplete CDR3 DNA: TGTGCCAGCTCACCACTAGCAGATACC.

On this clone itself: The CDR3 end lies 3 residues beyond the end of the read and is filled in from the germline J gene. V gene TRBV18 combines with J gene TRBJ1-2; 9 bases line up with TRBD1. From germline, CDR1 is KGHSH and CDR2 LQKENI. CDR3 length: 14 amino acids. CDR3 sequence: CASSPGTGLYDYTF. The CDR3 bases that were read are TGTGCCAGCTCGCCCGGGACAGGGCTCTACGAC. Full variable domain (missing parts from reference TRBV18 and TRBJ1-2): NAGVMQNPRHLVRRRGQEARLRCSPMKGHSHVYWYRQLPEEGLKFMVYLQKENIIDESGMPKERFSAEFPKEGPSILRIQQVVRGDSAAYFCASSPGTGLYDYTFGSGTRLTVV.

As to this clone: Read sequence stops 3 residues before the CDR3 end, and the germline J gene provides the missing end. The chain couples TRBV19 to TRBJ1-4; 7 bases line up with TRBD1. The germline V gene has CDR1 LNHDA and CDR2 SQIVND (reference sequence). CDR3 length equals 15 residues. The ends lost 7 bases at V and 5 bases at J; junction bases unmatched: 10. CDR3 in amino acids: CASTQRGGGNEKLFF. Partial CDR3 DNA: TGTGCCAGTACCCAACGGGGAGGGGGCAATGAAAAA.

With regard to this clone: With the read ending 3 residues before the CDR3 end, the germline J gene is used to fill in that end. The rearrangement uses TRBV28 and TRBJ2-2, with 10 bases lining up with TRBD1. The V segment lost 6 bases and the J segment 3 bases; nucleotides outside the gene matches: 1. The CDR3 totals 14 residues. The V gene's germline CDR1 is MDHEN and CDR2 SYDVKM. CDR3 sequence reads: CASRGTGDTGELFF. The sequenced part of the CDR3 DNA is TGTGCCAGCAGAGGGACAGGGGACACCGGGGAG.

For this clone: Read sequence stops 3 residues before the CDR3 end, and the germline J gene provides the missing end. The V call is TRBV27, the J call TRBJ2-7, with TRBD1 as a possible D gene (5 bases). Per the germline V gene, CDR1 is MNHEY and CDR2 is SMNVEV (reference sequence). Trimming took 3 bases from V and 6 from J, leaving 9 bases between them. CDR3 length: 12 residues. The covered CDR3 bases are TGTGCCAGCAGTTTTCGCCAGGGCGAG. It yields the protein CASSFRQGE. The full CDR3 sequence reads CASSFRQGEQYF.

Remarks on this clone: The observed sequence ends 3 residues before the CDR3 terminus, with the missing tail filled in from the germline J gene. The rearrangement links TRBV6-1 to TRBJ1-1, with a possible D match to TRBD1 (5 bases). Germline values: CDR1 MNHNS, CDR2 SASEGT. Between the trimmed V and J ends, which lost 0 bases and 3 bases, there was a span of 8 bases. The CDR3 consists of 14 residues. The CDR3 spells CASSEAQGYTEAFF. Partial CDR3 DNA: TGTGCCAGCAGTGAAGCGCAGGGATACACTGAA.

With respect to this clone: The read terminates 3 residues ahead of where the CDR3 ends, so the germline J gene completes it. The chain combines TRBV20-1 with TRBJ2-2; 8 nucleotides align to TRBD2. V lost 0 bases, J lost 6 bases, and 9 bases stayed unmatched. Germline CDR1 and CDR2: DFQATT and SNEGSKA (reference sequence). The CDR3 has 16 amino acids. CDR3 DNA, as far as it was read: TGCAGTGCTAGAGATCTAACGGGGGGGCATTCCGGGGAG. Translated: CSARDLTGGHSGE. Given in full, the CDR3 is CSARDLTGGHSGELFF.

Details on this clone: The DNA ends 3 residues before the CDR3 does, and the rest of the CDR3 is filled in from the germline J gene. The chain carries TRBV5-6 and TRBJ1-1; maybe TRBD1 (6 bases). Germline assignment: CDR1 SGHDT and CDR2 YYEEEE. The CDR3 covers 14 residues. Trimming pared 9 bases from V and 4 bases from J, leaving 19 bases between. The CDR3: CATWPRGGGTEAFF. CDR3 DNA (partial): TGTGCCACCTGGCCACGAGGGGGAGGCACTGAA.

Concerning this clone itself: The same CDR3 is also encoded by other DNA sequences in this sample. Partial CDR3 DNA: TGCGCCAGCAGTGACCGGAGGGGAGGTGGT. It encodes CASSDRRGGG. The whole CDR3 is CASSDRRGGGYTF. This chain connects TRBV10-1 to TRBJ1-2, with D tentatively TRBD1 (5 bases). The read stops 3 residues short of the end of the CDR3; the missing end is completed from the germline J gene. The CDR3 totals 13 residues. Germline V lookup: CDR1 WNHNN, CDR2 SYGVQD (reference sequence).

On this clone: The sequence runs out 3 residues before the end of the CDR3; the remainder is reconstructed from the germline J gene. V and J are TRBV19 and TRBJ2-7, with 9 nucleotides matching TRBD1. This CDR3 is built from 12 residues. V lost 5 bases and J lost 5; bases outside the gene matches: 1. Germline-derived CDR1 and CDR2 are LNHDA and SQIVND (reference sequence). The CDR3: CASSGTGNEQYF. Partial CDR3 DNA: TGTGCCAGTAGTGGGACAGGGAACGAG.

To note about this clone: The read falls 3 residues short of the CDR3 end, and the missing part is taken from the germline J gene. The rearrangement joins TRBV7-9 to TRBJ1-2, with TRBD1 as a possible D gene (5 bases). The CDR3 contains 15 residues. CDR1 is SEHNR and CDR2 is FQNEAQ in the germline V gene (reference sequence). The CDR3 loop is CASEGRDSRNYDYTF. The sequenced part of the CDR3 DNA is TGTGCCAGCGAGGGCCGGGACTCAAGAAACTACGAC.

In regard to this clone: Sequence at one end of the junction differs from germline and may be a read error. The observed sequence ends 3 residues before the CDR3 terminus, with the missing tail filled in from the germline J gene. The same CDR3 can be traced to other DNA sequences in this sample. The genes are TRBV2 and TRBJ1-3, with D possibly being TRBD1 (6 bases). Germline values: CDR1 SNHLY, CDR2 FYNNEI. The CDR3 runs 15 residues. The CDR3 loop reads CASSVEQGFGNTIYF. Incomplete CDR3 DNA: TGTGCCAGCAGTGTTGAACAGGGTTTTGGAAACACA.

Concerning this clone: The CDR3 end falls 3 residues outside the read, so it is completed with the germline J gene. V gene TRBV5-1 combines with J gene TRBJ2-1, with a possible D match to TRBD2 (6 bases). The germline V gene encodes CDR1 SGHRS and CDR2 YFSETQ. The CDR3 totals 15 residues. With 0 bases removed from V and 7 bases from J, the gap between germline ends came to 14 bases. The CDR3 bases that were read are TGCGCCAGCAGCTTGGGGCCGGGACTTAAAAATGAG. Translation: CASSLGPGLKNE. The full CDR3 reads CASSLGPGLKNEQFF.

With respect to this clone: The read ends 3 residues before the CDR3 terminus; that terminus is restored from the germline J gene. The rearrangement joins TRBV9 to TRBJ2-5, with TRBD1 as a possible D gene (5 bases). Trimming took off 0 bases at V and 2 bases at J, with 5 bases between the two ends. The CDR3 is 13 amino acids. Germline V lookup: CDR1 SGDLS, CDR2 YYNGEE. The part of the CDR3 DNA that was read is TGTGCCAGCAGCGTAGGGACACAAGAGACC. It codes for CASSVGTQET. Given in full, the CDR3 is CASSVGTQETQYF. Variable domain in full (rest from reference TRBV9 and TRBJ2-5): DSGVTQTPKHLITATGQRVTLRCSPRSGDLSVYWYQQSLDQGLQFLIQYYNGEERAKGNILERFSAQQFPDLHSELNLSSLELGDSALYFCASSVGTQETQYFGPGTRLLVL.

As for this clone: With the read ending 3 residues before the CDR3 end, the germline J gene is used to fill in that end. V is TRBV3-1 (or the pseudogene TRBV3-2) and J is TRBJ2-5, with 7 nucleotides matching TRBD1. Trimming took 3 bases from V and 1 from J; bases not matched to a gene: 2. The CDR3 covers 14 residues. Germline V gene lookup returns CDR1 LGHDT and CDR2 YNNKEL (reference sequence). CDR3 residues: CASSHGDSQETQYF. Incomplete CDR3 DNA: TGTGCCAGCAGCCATGGGGACAGCCAAGAGACC.

Notes on this clone: The observed sequence ends 3 residues before the CDR3 terminus, with the missing tail filled in from the germline J gene. The genes are TRBV20-1 and TRBJ2-3; D might be TRBD2 (6 bases). Germline loops: CDR1 DFQATT, CDR2 SNEGSKA (reference sequence). The CDR3 extends over 14 amino acids. The DNA read from the CDR3 is TGCAGTGCCTATCGGGGGATGAGGAGAGAGACG. Translating gives CSAYRGMRRET. In full, the CDR3 reads CSAYRGMRRETQYF.